A single sample is the source of the 11 T cell receptor beta chains below, sequenced in a study of cytotoxic CD8 clonotypes in ibrutinib-treated CLL. The assay was immunoSEQ multiplex PCR, and TCRdb's table has in-frame clones only and misses some. The profile shows about 50,000 clones, approximately 50% of them singletons. The sequencing used PBMCs, collected at disease progression, from a patient treated with ibrutinib. These receptors were obtained from a human donor with chronic lymphocytic leukemia.

The rearrangement uses TRBV7-3 and TRBJ2-7; D uncertain. V shed 4 bases and J shed 6 bases, with 13 bases lying between them. Per germline, CDR1 SGHTA and CDR2 FQGTGA. CDR3 size: 13 residues. CDR3 coding DNA: TGTGCCAGCAGCTCCCAAGAAGGAGCCGAGCAGTACTTC. Its translation: CASSSQEGAEQYF.

The rearrangement joins TRBV27 to TRBJ1-2; no definite D call. V was trimmed by 4 bases and J by 4 bases, leaving 10 bases between them. The CDR3 consists of 13 residues. Germline V gives CDR1 MNHEY, CDR2 SMNVEV (reference sequence). CDR3 nucleotide sequence: TGTGCCAGCAGTTCACTGGACGGCTATGGCTACACCTTC. Amino acids: CASSSLDGYGYTF.

The CDR3 DNA sequence: TGCGCCAGCAGCCAAGCGGGGAACTCGGGCAATCAGCCCCAGCATTTT. Translation: CASSQAGNSGNQPQHF. This chain joins TRBV4-1 and TRBJ1-5; D unresolved. Germline CDR1 reads MGHRA; CDR2 reads YSYEKL. The CDR3 has 16 residues. Deletions cut 1 base from V and 2 bases from J, with 12 bases between.

The chain carries TRBV5-4 and TRBJ2-1; 9 bases fit TRBD2. V was clipped by 3 bases and J by 3 bases; unmatched bases: 13. The CDR3 has 18 residues. Germline V gene data show CDR1 as SGHNT and CDR2 as YYREEE (reference sequence). CDR3 bases: TGTGCCAGCAGCTGGGGTGGAGCGGGGGGCTCTAACTACAATGAGCAGTTCTTC. It is translated as CASSWGGAGGSNYNEQFF. Complete variable domain (other parts from reference TRBV5-4 and TRBJ2-1): ETGVTQSPTHLIKTRGQQVTLRCSSQSGHNTVSWYQQALGQGPQFIFQYYREEENGRGNFPPRFSGLQFPNYSSELNVNALELDDSALYLCASSWGGAGGSNYNEQFFGPGTRLTVL.

This clone was picked up a small number of times. Other DNA sequences within the sample encode an identical CDR3. The genes are TRBV5-1 and TRBJ2-2, with D possibly TRBD1 on 5 matching bases. The V end lost 4 bases, the J end lost 5 bases, and 15 bases lay between the germline ends. Germline assignment: CDR1 SGHRS and CDR2 YFSETQ. The CDR3 length is 15 residues. CDR3 DNA sequence: TGCGCCAGCAGCCTTAGTGCTACAGGAACCGGGGAGCTGTTTTTT. This codes for CASSLSATGTGELFF.

This sequence joins TRBV25-1 and TRBJ2-7, with TRBD1 matching 7 bases. J was trimmed by 3 bases and V by 8 bases; bases with no gene match: 7. The CDR3 has 13 amino acids. Germline loops: CDR1 MGHDK, CDR2 SYGVNS. The CDR3 DNA follows: TGTGCCAGCGGTTCCTGGGACAGCTACGAGCAGTACTTC. This sequence encodes CASGSWDSYEQYF.

V is TRBV30 and J is TRBJ2-7; D is unclear. Germline CDR1 and CDR2: GTSNPN and SVGIG (reference sequence). Trimming removed 1 base at V and 7 bases at J, with 14 bases between. This CDR3 spans 13 amino acids. CDR3 DNA: TGTGCCTGGAGTGGAGCCTTAGGTAGAGAGCAGTACTTC. It yields the protein CAWSGALGREQYF.

This chain links TRBV30 with TRBJ1-5; a possible D gene is TRBD1 (6 bases). Trimming left V 0 bases short and J 6 bases short, with 9 bases between. Germline V gene lookup returns CDR1 GTSNPN and CDR2 SVGIG (reference sequence). The CDR3 sequence is 13 residues long. This CDR3 is CAWSVVQGQPQHF. In nucleotides, the CDR3 is TGTGCCTGGAGTGTAGTACAGGGTCAGCCCCAGCATTTT.

In its sample, this clone was seen a few times. This chain joins TRBV5-6 and TRBJ2-3; possible D gene TRBD1, 5 bases. This CDR3 is built from 16 residues. Per the germline V gene, CDR1 is SGHDT and CDR2 is YYEEEE. Deletions cut 0 bases from V and 0 bases from J, with 11 bases between. CDR3 sequence (DNA): TGTGCCAGCAGCTTGGCGGACATCACTAGCACAGATACGCAGTATTTT. Protein: CASSLADITSTDTQYF.

In DNA, the CDR3 is TGTGCCAGCAGCTCCCAACCGGGAGTGGGAAATGAGCAGTTCTTC. Residues: CASSSQPGVGNEQFF. The chain links TRBV7-9 to TRBJ2-1, with TRBD2 as a possible D gene (6 bases). V was trimmed by 4 bases and J by 7 bases, leaving 17 bases between them. Germline lookup yields CDR1 SEHNR and CDR2 FQNEAQ (reference sequence). This CDR3 has 15 amino acids.

The genes are TRBV5-5 and TRBJ2-2; tentative D call: TRBD1 (6 bases). Germline lookup yields CDR1 SGHKS and CDR2 YYEKEE (reference sequence). This CDR3 region has 13 residues. V was cut by 9 bases and J by 2 bases, with 11 bases left in between. The CDR3 DNA sequence: TGTGCCACAAGGACAGTAAACACCGGGGAGCTGTTTTTT. Protein: CATRTVNTGELFF.